The 24 T cell receptor beta chains listed next were all sequenced from one sample in a study of spatial heterogeneity in lung cancer. TCRdb independently ran MiXCR on the 5' RACE reads; one entry per CDR3 protein. In the table there are about 8,000 distinct CDR3 sequences, over 8.5% of which are singletons. Study-wide results and limits: Mutation counts in tumors were tracked by counts of expanded intratumoral alpha and beta TCRs.

Time point indicated: sample taken at primary tumor resection. The antigens these receptors bind are not known. Specimen: lung tumor tissue, collected at surgery. The receptors stem from a male donor with early-stage non-small cell lung cancer.

This clonotype is deemed medium-sized. V and J are TRBV7-9 and TRBJ2-5; perhaps TRBD1 as D (5 bases). Trimming removed 4 bases at V and 1 base at J, with 13 bases between. This CDR3 has 15 residues. Per germline, CDR1 SEHNR and CDR2 FQNEAQ (reference sequence). The CDR3 region is CASSSADSFQETQYF. The CDR3 DNA reads as TGTGCCAGCAGCTCCGCCGACAGTTTCCAAGAGACCCAGTACTTC.

The rearrangement uses TRBV5-1 and TRBJ1-1; TRBD1 matches 9 bases. The CDR3 covers 16 residues. V lost 0 bases and J lost 4; bases outside the gene matches: 7. Per germline, CDR1 SGHRS and CDR2 YFSETQ. CDR3 in amino acids: CASSLAGQGAGTEAFF. The CDR3 region has the DNA TGCGCCAGCAGCTTGGCGGGACAGGGAGCGGGCACTGAAGCTTTCTTT.

This clonotype was recorded at least ten times. V usage is TRBV21-1 and J usage is TRBJ1-5; the DNA was not compared with TRBD1, the D call given in the table. TRBV21-1 is classified as a pseudogene. The CDR3 covers 18 residues. The CDR3 here is CASSKNPPTVVVNQPQHF. In DNA form, the CDR3 reads TGTGCCAGCAGCAAAAATCCGCCGACAGTGGTGGTAAATCAGCCCCAGCATTTT.

The chain couples TRBV29-1 to TRBJ2-3, with 13 positions matching TRBD2. CDR3 length equals 14 residues. Germline assignment: CDR1 SQVTM and CDR2 ANQGSEA. J was trimmed by 7 bases and V by 5 bases; bases with no gene match: 6. The CDR3 spells CSVILAGGPNTQYF. The CDR3 DNA sequence: TGCAGCGTTATACTAGCGGGAGGGCCGAATACGCAGTATTTT.

This clonotype was found many times. This rearrangement joins TRBV20-1 to TRBJ2-3, with 9 bases aligning to TRBD1. This CDR3 contains 16 residues. Looked up from germline, CDR1 is DFQATT and CDR2 is SNEGSKA (reference sequence). The V gene end was trimmed by 5 bases and the J gene end by 4 bases; junction bases not matched to a gene: 13. The CDR3 coding sequence is TGCAGTGCTTACGACCCCCGGGACAGGGCTGCAGATACGCAGTATTTT. Amino acid sequence: CSAYDPRDRAADTQYF.

This clonotype was seen repeatedly, ten times or more. V usage is TRBV27 and J usage is TRBJ1-2; maybe TRBD1 (6 bases). The CDR3 covers 15 residues. The germline gives CDR1 MNHEY, CDR2 SMNVEV (reference sequence). With 5 bases removed from V and 5 bases from J, the gap between germline ends came to 18 bases. The CDR3 here is CASSTYPGGGYGYTF. In DNA form, the CDR3 reads TGTGCCAGCAGTACCTACCCGGGGGGCGGGTATGGCTACACCTTC.

In its sample, this clonotype ranks as medium-sized. The V call is TRBV12-5, the J call TRBJ2-1, with 12 positions matching TRBD2. The J segment lost 8 bases and the V segment lost 5 bases, leaving 19 bases of the junction unmatched. Germline lookup yields CDR1 LGHNT and CDR2 FRNRAP. This CDR3 region has 19 residues. CDR3 DNA: TGTGCTAGTGGTCACCCGGGCGCTAGCGGGAGGGCCAGGTTGTATGAGCAGTTCTTC. Translated, it gives CASGHPGASGRARLYEQFF.

At least ten counts were recorded for this clonotype. The chain combines TRBV19 with TRBJ1-1; possible D gene TRBD1, 6 bases. In germline, CDR1 is LNHDA, CDR2 SQIVND (reference sequence). The CDR3 spans 15 residues. V shed 5 bases and J shed 3 bases, with 16 bases lying between them. The CDR3 nucleotides are TGTGCCAGTAGTGCGATACAGGGAAGTGACACTGAAGCTTTCTTT. Its protein is CASSAIQGSDTEAFF.

This clonotype was picked up one time. The chain links TRBV7-9 to TRBJ1-4; no firm D call. This CDR3 spans 12 amino acids. CDR1 SEHNR and CDR2 FQNEAQ come from the germline V gene (reference sequence). V was trimmed by 3 bases and J by 8 bases, leaving 7 bases between them. Here the CDR3 reads CASSLGSEKLFF. The CDR3 nucleotides are TGTGCCAGCAGCTTGGGCTCAGAAAAACTGTTTTTT.

There are many counts of this clonotype. This chain joins TRBV7-9 and TRBJ2-1, with 7 bases aligning to TRBD2. V lost 5 bases and J lost 5; bases outside the gene matches: 9. This CDR3 region has 15 residues. CDR1 is SEHNR and CDR2 is FQNEAQ in the germline V gene (reference sequence). CDR3 nucleotide sequence: TGTGCCAGCAGCCTACAACGACTAGCCAACAATGAGCAGTTCTTC. Translated, it gives CASSLQRLANNEQFF.

This clonotype is deemed medium-sized. V is TRBV10-1 and J is TRBJ2-2; 8 bases align to TRBD1. The V and J ends lost 5 bases and 0 bases, in that order; junction bases with no gene match: 2. The CDR3 loop spans 15 amino acids. Per the germline V gene, CDR1 is WNHNN and CDR2 is SYGVQD (reference sequence). Here the CDR3 reads CASSPQGANTGELFF. The CDR3 DNA reads as TGCGCCAGCAGTCCACAGGGGGCGAACACCGGGGAGCTGTTTTTT.

This clonotype came up many times. The chain joins TRBV20-1 to TRBJ1-4; TRBD1 might be the D (5 bases). V dropped 0 bases and J dropped 4 bases, with 15 bases sitting between them. CDR1 is DFQATT and CDR2 is SNEGSKA in the germline V gene (reference sequence). The CDR3 runs to 16 residues. CDR3 nucleotide sequence: TGCAGTGCTAGAGATGGGGGGACGGCCCGTAATGAAAAACTGTTTTTT. This sequence encodes CSARDGGTARNEKLFF.

The CDR3 loop reads CAWRGDQGLGGNTIYF. DNA for the CDR3: TGTGCCTGGAGAGGAGATCAGGGGCTCGGAGGAAACACCATATATTTT. The chain has TRBV30 and TRBJ1-3; maybe TRBD1 (6 bases). The CDR3 totals 16 residues. V was pared by 3 bases and J by 4 bases, with 19 bases between. Germline lookup yields CDR1 GTSNPN and CDR2 SVGIG (reference sequence).

This clonotype was picked up many times. The rearrangement joins TRBV2 to TRBJ2-5, with TRBD2 matching over 7 bases. CDR3 size: 14 residues. Trimming took 7 bases from V and 4 from J; bases not matched to a gene: 9. The germline gives CDR1 SNHLY, CDR2 FYNNEI. CDR3 bases: TGTGCCAGCACCACCGTGGGGGGGATAGAGACCCAGTACTTC. Encoded protein: CASTTVGGIETQYF.

This clonotype ranks as medium-sized (0.01 to 0.1%). The chain carries TRBV28 and TRBJ2-5; D gene uncertain. This CDR3 comprises 13 residues. Germline CDR1 MDHEN, CDR2 SYDVKM. The V and J ends lost 3 bases and 1 base respectively, with 6 bases between them. The CDR3 DNA is TGTGCCAGCAGTTTCGCCAGCCAAGAGACCCAGTACTTC. Protein sequence: CASSFASQETQYF.

This clonotype was counted many times. The chain joins TRBV20-1 to TRBJ2-5, with D unresolved. Trimming stripped 3 bases from V and 5 bases from J, with 7 bases between. Germline V gene lookup returns CDR1 DFQATT and CDR2 SNEGSKA (reference sequence). The length of the CDR3 is 11 residues. CDR3 nucleotide sequence: TGCAGTGCTAGTTCAGAGGAGACCCAGTACTTC. It translates to CSASSEETQYF.

In this sample, this clonotype turned up many times. The rearrangement uses TRBV28 and TRBJ1-2; 11 nucleotides line up with TRBD1. V lost 8 bases to trimming and J lost 3 bases; unmatched junction nucleotides: 11. This CDR3 comprises 16 residues. The V gene's germline CDR1 is MDHEN and CDR2 SYDVKM. For the CDR3, the DNA is TGTGCCAGCGCCGAACTCCCGGGACAGGGGGACTATGGCTACACCTTC. The encoded protein is CASAELPGQGDYGYTF.

Many counts were recorded for this clonotype. This chain links TRBV6-1 with TRBJ2-5; 8 nucleotides match TRBD2. The CDR3 extends over 13 amino acids. Germline lookup yields CDR1 MNHNS and CDR2 SASEGT. J was trimmed by 2 bases and V by 5 bases; bases with no gene match: 1. CDR3 amino acids: CASSPGGQETQYF. The CDR3 nucleotides are TGTGCCAGCAGTCCGGGGGGGCAAGAGACCCAGTACTTC.

This clonotype was counted at least ten times. The chain couples TRBV5-6 to TRBJ2-7; 7 bases fit TRBD1. V lost 4 bases to trimming and J lost 2 bases; unmatched junction nucleotides: 6. Per germline, CDR1 SGHDT and CDR2 YYEEEE. There are 14 residues in the CDR3. CDR3 amino acids: CASSATGATYEQYV. CDR3 sequence (DNA): TGTGCCAGCAGCGCTACAGGGGCAACCTACGAGCAGTACGTC.

In this sample, this clonotype turned up many times. The V and J genes are TRBV7-2 and TRBJ2-1; D is uncertain. The CDR3 consists of 11 residues. The ends were cut back, 3 bases at V and 11 bases at J, with 8 bases in the middle. Germline values: CDR1 SGHTA, CDR2 FQGNSA. CDR3 region: CASSFQRKQFF. In DNA form, the CDR3 reads TGTGCCAGCAGCTTTCAGAGGAAGCAGTTCTTC.

This clonotype is medium-sized (0.01 to 0.1%). CDR3 residues: CAISDTGKYYNEQFF. The CDR3 coding sequence is TGTGCCATCAGTGATACAGGGAAGTACTACAATGAGCAGTTCTTC. The chain has TRBV10-3 and TRBJ2-1, with D possibly matching TRBD1 (6 bases). This CDR3 is 15 amino acids long. Germline V gives CDR1 ENHRY, CDR2 SYGVKD. Deletions cut 3 bases from V and 3 bases from J, with 12 bases between.

In its sample, this clonotype is medium-sized. The chain uses TRBV6-2 or TRBV6-3 and TRBJ1-1, with no clear D. V lost 0 bases, J lost 0 bases, and 2 bases lay in between. CDR3 length: 13 residues. Per germline, CDR1 MNHEY and CDR2 SVGEGT. The CDR3 nucleotides are TGTGCCAGCAGTTACTCCATGAACACTGAAGCTTTCTTT. It encodes CASSYSMNTEAFF.

The table lists this clonotype with many counts. The V gene is TRBV28, the J gene TRBJ1-1; perhaps TRBD1 as D (6 bases). The V and J ends lost 3 bases and 0 bases respectively, with 14 bases between them. CDR3 size: 16 residues. Germline V gives CDR1 MDHEN, CDR2 SYDVKM. CDR3 in DNA: TGTGCCAGCAGTTTCACATTCCGGGGGCTGAACACTGAAGCTTTCTTT. Translated: CASSFTFRGLNTEAFF.

Many counts were recorded for this clonotype. The chain uses TRBV5-1 and TRBJ1-1, with D possibly matching TRBD1 (6 bases). The germline gives CDR1 SGHRS, CDR2 YFSETQ. Trimming removed 0 bases from V and 0 bases from J, with 9 bases in between. This CDR3 contains 15 residues. The CDR3 loop is CASSLAQGMNTEAFF. CDR3 sequence (DNA): TGCGCCAGCAGCTTGGCTCAGGGGATGAACACTGAAGCTTTCTTT.